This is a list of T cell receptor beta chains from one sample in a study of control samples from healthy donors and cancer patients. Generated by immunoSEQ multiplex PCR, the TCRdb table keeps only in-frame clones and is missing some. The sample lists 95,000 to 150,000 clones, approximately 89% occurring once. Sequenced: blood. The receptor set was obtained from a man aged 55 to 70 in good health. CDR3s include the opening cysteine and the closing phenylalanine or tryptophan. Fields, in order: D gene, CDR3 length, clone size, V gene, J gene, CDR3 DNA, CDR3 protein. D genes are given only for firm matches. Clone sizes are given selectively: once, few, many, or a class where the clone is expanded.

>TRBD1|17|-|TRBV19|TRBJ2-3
TGTGCCAGTAGTCCCAAAGTGGGGACAGGGTTACAAGATACGCAGTATTTT
CASSPKVGTGLQDTQYF
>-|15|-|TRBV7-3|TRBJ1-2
TGTGCCAGCAGCTTAAGAGGGCGGGACAATACTGGCTACACCTTC
CASSLRGRDNTGYTF
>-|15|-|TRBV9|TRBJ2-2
TGTGCCAGCAGCGTATCTGGTTCGGACACCGGGGAGCTGTTTTTT
CASSVSGSDTGELFF
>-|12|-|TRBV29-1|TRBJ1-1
TGCAGCTCTCTTTCAGTGAACACTGAAGCTTTCTTT
CSSLSVNTEAFF
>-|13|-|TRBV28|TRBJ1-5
TGTGCCAGTGGGACTTGGGGCAATCAGCCCCAGCATTTT
CASGTWGNQPQHF
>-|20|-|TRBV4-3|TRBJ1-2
TGCGCCAGCAGCCAAGAGTTGGGACGGGAGAGAACTTCGTCTAACTATGGCTACACCTTC
CASSQELGRERTSSNYGYTF
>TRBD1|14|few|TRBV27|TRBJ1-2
TGTGCCAGCAGTTTAATGGACAGGGGGTATGGCTACACCTTC
CASSLMDRGYGYTF
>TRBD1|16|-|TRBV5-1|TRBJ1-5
TGCGCCAGCAGCTTGTATGAGACAGGGGGCAATCAGCCCCAGCATTTT
CASSLYETGGNQPQHF
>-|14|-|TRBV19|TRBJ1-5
TGTGCCGGATCTACAGGGACAAGCAATCAGCCCCAGCATTTT
CAGSTGTSNQPQHF
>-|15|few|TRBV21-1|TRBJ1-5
TGTGCCAGCAGCCTAGCGTATTCGGGCAATCAGCCCCAGCATTTT
CASSLAYSGNQPQHF
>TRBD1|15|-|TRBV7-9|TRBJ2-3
TGTGCCAGCAGCCGACAGGGCTCGGGGCCAGATACGCAGTATTTT
CASSRQGSGPDTQYF
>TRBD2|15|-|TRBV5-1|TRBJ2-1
TGCGCCAGCAGCTTGGGCGGGACTAGTTACAATGAGCAGTTCTTC
CASSLGGTSYNEQFF
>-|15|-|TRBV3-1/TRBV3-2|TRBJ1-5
TGTGCCAGCAGCCAAGATTACCATAGCAATCAGCCCCAGCATTTT
CASSQDYHSNQPQHF
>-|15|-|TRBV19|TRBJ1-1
TGTGCCAGTACCCCATGGGGGGGGGAGTACACTGAAGCTTTCTTT
CASTPWGGEYTEAFF
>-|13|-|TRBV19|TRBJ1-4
TGTGCCAGTAGCCGGGAGCCGGGGGAAAAACTGTTTTTT
CASSREPGEKLFF
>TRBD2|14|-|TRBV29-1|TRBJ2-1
TGCAGCGGTAGCGGGGCGAGCTCCTACAATGAGCAGTTCTTC
CSGSGASSYNEQFF
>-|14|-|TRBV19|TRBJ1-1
TGTGCCAGTAGTATAGACCACAGAAACACTGAAGCTTTCTTT
CASSIDHRNTEAFF
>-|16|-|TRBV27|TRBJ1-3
TGTGCCAGCAGGAGCTATTCAGGGTCCTCTGGAAACACCATATATTTT
CASRSYSGSSGNTIYF
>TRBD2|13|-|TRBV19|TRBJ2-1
TGTGCCAGTAGAAGGACTAGCTACAATGAGCAGTTCTTC
CASRRTSYNEQFF
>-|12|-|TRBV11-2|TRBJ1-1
TGTGCCAGCAGCCGAGACCGTAGTGAAGCTTTCTTT
CASSRDRSEAFF
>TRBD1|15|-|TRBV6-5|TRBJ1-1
TGTGCCAGCAAAGACATGGGACAGGGGGCTACTGAAGCTTTCTTT
CASKDMGQGATEAFF
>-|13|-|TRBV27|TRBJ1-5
TGTGCCAGCCGCCCGAATAGCAATCAGCCCCAGCATTTT
CASRPNSNQPQHF
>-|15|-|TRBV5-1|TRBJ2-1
TGCGCCAGCAGCCCGACAGGAGGCTCCTACAATGAGCAGTTCTTC
CASSPTGGSYNEQFF
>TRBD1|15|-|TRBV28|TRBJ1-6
TGTGCCAGCACCTTGACAGGGAAGGGTAATTCACCCCTCCACTTT
CASTLTGKGNSPLHF
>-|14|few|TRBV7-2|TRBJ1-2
TGTGCCAGCAGCTTAAATGGGCAGGGGTATGGCTACACCTTC
CASSLNGQGYGYTF
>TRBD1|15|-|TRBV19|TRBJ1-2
TGTGCCAGTAGTGCATCCGGGACAGGGGGCTTTGGCTACACCTTC
CASSASGTGGFGYTF
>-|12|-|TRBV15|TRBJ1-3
TGTGCCACCAGCGTGGATGGAAACACCATATATTTT
CATSVDGNTIYF
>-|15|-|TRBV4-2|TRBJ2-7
TGTGCCAGCAGCCAAGTATGGCAGGGGACCTACGAGCAGTACTTC
CASSQVWQGTYEQYF
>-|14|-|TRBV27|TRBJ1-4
TGTGCCAGCAGGGACTTTTCAACTAATGAAAAACTGTTTTTT
CASRDFSTNEKLFF
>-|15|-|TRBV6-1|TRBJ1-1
TGTGCCAGCAGTGAAGGCGGGGAGTCGAACACTGAAGCTTTCTTT
CASSEGGESNTEAFF
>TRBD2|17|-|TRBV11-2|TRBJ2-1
TGTGCCAGCAGCTTAGGAAGGGTTAGCGGGGGGGCCGGTGAGCAGTTCTTC
CASSLGRVSGGAGEQFF
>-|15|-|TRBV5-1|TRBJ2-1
TGCGCCAGCAGCGCCGGGACTTACTCCTACAATGAGCAGTTCTTC
CASSAGTYSYNEQFF
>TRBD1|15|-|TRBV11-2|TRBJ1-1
TGTGCCAGCAGCTTAGCAGGGGGCAAGTACACTGAAGCTTTCTTT
CASSLAGGKYTEAFF
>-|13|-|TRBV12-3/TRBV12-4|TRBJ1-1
TGTGCCAGCAGTCACCGGGATGACACTGAAGCTTTCTTT
CASSHRDDTEAFF
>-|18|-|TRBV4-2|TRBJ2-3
TGTGCCAGCAGCCAAGTCGGGTGGGGGGCTACTAGCACAGATACGCAGTATTTT
CASSQVGWGATSTDTQYF
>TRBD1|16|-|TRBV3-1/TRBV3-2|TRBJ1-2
TGTGCCAGCAGCCCTCCTGGGGACAGCGGACCCTATGGCTACACCTTC
CASSPPGDSGPYGYTF
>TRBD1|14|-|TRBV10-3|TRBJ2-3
TGTGCCATCAGTGGGACAGGGGGCACAGATACGCAGTATTTT
CAISGTGGTDTQYF
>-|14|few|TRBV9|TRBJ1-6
TGTGCCAGCAGAGGGGCAGGAGGGAATTCACCCCTCCACTTT
CASRGAGGNSPLHF
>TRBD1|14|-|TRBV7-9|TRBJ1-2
TGTGCCAGCAGCCCAGGGGGCCTGGGCTATGGCTACACCTTC
CASSPGGLGYGYTF
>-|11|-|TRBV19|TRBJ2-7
TGTGCCAGTAGCCCAGGGGCCGAGCAGTACTTC
CASSPGAEQYF
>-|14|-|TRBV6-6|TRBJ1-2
TGTGCCAGCAGTTACTACGGGGGGAACTATGGCTACACCTTC
CASSYYGGNYGYTF
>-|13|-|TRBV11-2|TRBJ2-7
TGTGCCAGCAGCTTACTGAGCTCCTACGAGCAGTACTTC
CASSLLSSYEQYF
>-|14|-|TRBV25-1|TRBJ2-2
TGTGCCGGCAGTGCAGGGGGGGGCACCGGGGAGCTGTTTTTT
CAGSAGGGTGELFF
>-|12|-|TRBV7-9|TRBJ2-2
TGTGCCAGCACCGAAAACACCGGGGAGCTGTTTTTT
CASTENTGELFF
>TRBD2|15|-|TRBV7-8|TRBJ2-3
TGTGCCAGCAGCCGCCTGGGACTAAACACAGATACGCAGTATTTT
CASSRLGLNTDTQYF
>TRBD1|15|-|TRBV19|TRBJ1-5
TGTGCCAGTAGTAGGGGACAGAGCCGGGGTCAGCCCCAGCATTTT
CASSRGQSRGQPQHF
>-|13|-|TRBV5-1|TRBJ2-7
TGCGCCAGCAGCCTCCGGGCCGCCTACGAGCAGTACTTC
CASSLRAAYEQYF
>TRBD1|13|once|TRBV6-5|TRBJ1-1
TGTGCCAGCAGTCGGGACAGGTTCGCTGAAGCTTTCTTT
CASSRDRFAEAFF
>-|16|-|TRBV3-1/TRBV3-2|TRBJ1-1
TGTGCCAGCAGCCAGCCGGGGACAATCCAGAACACTGAAGCTTTCTTT
CASSQPGTIQNTEAFF
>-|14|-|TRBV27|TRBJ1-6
TGTGCCAGCAGTTATTACGGGTTCAATTCACCCCTCCACTTT
CASSYYGFNSPLHF
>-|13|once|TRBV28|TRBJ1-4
TGTGCCAGCAGTTCCCCAGGGTGGGGGGATCGGTTTTTT
CASSSPGWGDRFF
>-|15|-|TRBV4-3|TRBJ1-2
TGCGCCAGCAGCCAAGGGGGAGGAACTAACTATGGCTACACCTTC
CASSQGGGTNYGYTF
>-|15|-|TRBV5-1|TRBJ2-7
TGCGCCAGCAGCTTGGTGACAGGCTCGTTGCAGGAGCAGTACTTC
CASSLVTGSLQEQYF